This T cell receptor beta chain was recovered during a study of cytomegalovirus exposure and HLA in healthy donors. Overall study results and limits: When analyzed later, a missense DCLRE1C variant was found to be linked to TCR beta V- and J-gene trimming.

It was with 60 Vbeta and 13 Jbeta primers that the PCR ran. Produced via immunoSEQ multiplex PCR; TCRdb's table is partial and in-frame only. Among approximately 120,000 clones, around 83% were seen once, and the ten largest hold less than 7%. Germline CDR1 reads MNHNS; CDR2 reads SASEGT. This CDR3 contains 13 residues. V was shortened by 6 bases and J by 1 base, with 7 bases between the two germline ends. Details on this clone: The antigen remains unidentified.

The TCR comes from a woman in her twenties or thirties in good health and CMV-seropositive. V gene TRBV6-1 combines with J gene TRBJ1-3; D gene ambiguous. Material: PBMCs. In DNA form, the CDR3 reads TGTGCCAGCAGAGCGGAATCTGGAAACACCATATATTTT. It yields the protein CASRAESGNTIYF.